A selection of T cell receptor beta chains follows, all from one sample in a study of OX40 agonist ivuxolimab in advanced cancers. TCRdb keeps only in-frame clones here, not all; method: immunoSEQ multiplex PCR. The sample comprises tens of thousands of clones, nearly 90% of which are singletons, and 0.25% to 0.3% rests with the top ten. The source was CD4+ or CD8+ T cells sorted from blood, collected in a trial of the OX40 agonist ivuxolimab. The receptor source for this set is an adult with an advanced solid tumor such as melanoma, head and neck, liver or kidney cancer. CDR3s include the opening cysteine and the closing phenylalanine or tryptophan. The D gene is left open where the match is weak. For some rows the clone size is stated as once, few or many, or as a class when expanded; others skip it.

v_gene	abundance	j_gene	d_gene	CDR3nt	CDR3aa
TRBV19	-	TRBJ1-4	-	TGTGCCAGTAGTATACTCCAGGGCCGAGAAAAACTGTTTTTT	CASSILQGREKLFF
TRBV29-1	-	TRBJ2-1	-	TGCAGCGTTGAACTCGGAAGCTCCTACAATGAGCAGTTCTTC	CSVELGSSYNEQFF
TRBV11-1	-	TRBJ2-2	TRBD2	TGTGCCAGCAGCCTTAGTGGGCTAGCGGGGTTTATGAACACCGGGGAGCTGTTTTTT	CASSLSGLAGFMNTGELFF
TRBV27	-	TRBJ2-2	TRBD2	TGTGCCAGCAGTTGGTCAACGGGACTTAGCGGGTCCGGGGAGCTGTTTTTT	CASSWSTGLSGSGELFF
TRBV5-1	-	TRBJ1-2	-	TGCGCCAGCAGCTTGGGAGCCCCACCGATCTATGGCTACACCTTC	CASSLGAPPIYGYTF
TRBV20-1	-	TRBJ1-1	-	TGCAGTGCTAGAGGGAACACTGAAGCTTTCTTT	CSARGNTEAFF
TRBV4-2	-	TRBJ2-2	-	TGTGCCAGCAGCCAAGGACGGCTGAAAACGAACACCGGGGAGCTGTTTTTT	CASSQGRLKTNTGELFF
TRBV19	-	TRBJ2-5	TRBD1	TGTGCCAGTAGCTACCTCGGGACAGGACAAGAGACCCAGTACTTC	CASSYLGTGQETQYF
TRBV19	few	TRBJ2-5	-	TGTGCCAGTATTGGAAGCGGACAAGAGACCCAGTACTTC	CASIGSGQETQYF
TRBV6-6	-	TRBJ1-2	-	TGTGCCAGCAGTTGGGGAGACTATGGCTACACCTTC	CASSWGDYGYTF
TRBV6-1	-	TRBJ1-2	TRBD1	TGTGCCAGCAGTGAGGACAGGGGAGGCTATGGCTACACCTTC	CASSEDRGGYGYTF
TRBV4-1	-	TRBJ2-3	-	TGCGCCAGCAGCCTCATCCAGGATACGCAGTATTTT	CASSLIQDTQYF
TRBV6-7	-	TRBJ2-7	TRBD2	TGTGCCAGCAGTTCCCTCGGGACTAGCGGGGGCCGCTCCTACGAGCAGTACTTC	CASSSLGTSGGRSYEQYF
TRBV11-2	-	TRBJ2-7	-	TGTGCCAGCAGCTTAGGGACCGGCAGGACCAACGAGCAGTACTTC	CASSLGTGRTNEQYF
TRBV9	-	TRBJ2-1	TRBD2	TGTGCCAGCAGCCCCGAGGGACTAGTCTACAATGAGCAGTTCTTC	CASSPEGLVYNEQFF
TRBV7-3	-	TRBJ2-2	-	TGTGCCAGCAGCTCCACCGGGACGGAAACCGGGGAGCTGTTTTTT	CASSSTGTETGELFF
TRBV7-3	-	TRBJ2-3	-	TGTGCCAGCAGCTTGAGGTCTAGCACAGATACGCAGTATTTT	CASSLRSSTDTQYF
TRBV5-6	-	TRBJ2-7	-	TGTGCCAGCACCACCGCTTGGGGCGAGCAGTACTTC	CASTTAWGEQYF
TRBV14	-	TRBJ2-3	TRBD2	TGTGCCAGCAGCCCCCAACGGTCTAGCGGACGCACAGATACGCAGTATTTT	CASSPQRSSGRTDTQYF
TRBV6-5	-	TRBJ1-3	-	TGTGCCAGCAGTTACTCGAACGCCAACACCATATATTTT	CASSYSNANTIYF
TRBV11-2	-	TRBJ2-7	-	TGTGCCAGCAGCTTATCCCGCCAACAGGGTGGGGGCGAGCAGTACTTC	CASSLSRQQGGGEQYF
TRBV30	-	TRBJ1-6	-	TGTGCCTGGAGTGTAGGAGGGGCCCCGAGAAATTCACCCCTCCACTTT	CAWSVGGAPRNSPLHF
TRBV4-1	-	TRBJ1-2	-	TGCGCCAGCAGCCAGGGGCAGGCGGTGGGCAGGAGCTATGGCTACACCTTC	CASSQGQAVGRSYGYTF
TRBV27	-	TRBJ1-6	-	TGTGCCAGCAGCCTTTTGGACTCCTATAATTCACCCCTCCACTTT	CASSLLDSYNSPLHF
TRBV7-2	-	TRBJ2-1	TRBD1	TGTGCCAGCAGCTCTCGACAGGGGAAGTACAATGAGCAGTTCTTC	CASSSRQGKYNEQFF
TRBV29-1	once	TRBJ1-1	-	TGCAGCGTTGCGCAGGGGAGGGCTGAAGCTTTCTTT	CSVAQGRAEAFF
TRBV10-2	-	TRBJ2-7	-	TGCGCCAGCAGTCAAGCGGCCGAGCAGTACTTC	CASSQAAEQYF
TRBV19	-	TRBJ1-2	-	TGTGCCAGTAGTAAGAACAGGGAGGCTAACTATGGCTACACCTTC	CASSKNREANYGYTF
TRBV7-9	few	TRBJ2-2	TRBD1	TGTGCCAGCGGTAGACAGGGAAACACCGGGGAGCTGTTTTTT	CASGRQGNTGELFF
TRBV6-6	-	TRBJ2-1	TRBD1	TGTGCCAGCCATCCCGGGACAGGGGACTACAATGAGCAGTTCTTC	CASHPGTGDYNEQFF
TRBV6-4	-	TRBJ1-6	-	TGTGCCAGCAGTGACGGGACAAATAATTCACCCCTCCACTTT	CASSDGTNNSPLHF
TRBV7-8	-	TRBJ2-5	TRBD1	TGTGCCAGCAGCTTGTCGGGGACAGGGGAAGAGACCCAGTACTTC	CASSLSGTGEETQYF
TRBV6-5	-	TRBJ1-2	-	TGTGCCAGCAACATAAACCACAGAGCCTATGGCTACACCTTC	CASNINHRAYGYTF
TRBV23-1	-	TRBJ2-6	-	TGCGCCAGCAGTCGGGGGACTGGGGCCAACGTCCTGACTTTC	CASSRGTGANVLTF
TRBV19	-	TRBJ2-7	-	TGTGCCAGTAGTATGGATCCAACAGGGAGGGGCGAGCAGTACTTC	CASSMDPTGRGEQYF
TRBV19	-	TRBJ1-1	-	TGTGCCAGTAGTCCGTTTCTCAGGGCTGAAGCTTTCTTT	CASSPFLRAEAFF
TRBV29-1	-	TRBJ1-2	-	TGCAGCGTTCCGCGGGGTGGCGGAGGCTACACCTTC	CSVPRGGGGYTF
TRBV2	-	TRBJ2-2	-	TGTGCCAGCGGCCCGTACACCGGGGAGCTGTTTTTT	CASGPYTGELFF
TRBV10-2	-	TRBJ1-5	TRBD1	TGCGCCAGCAGTAACCTCAACAGGGGCCAAGCGGGTCAGCCCCAGCATTTT	CASSNLNRGQAGQPQHF
TRBV4-1	-	TRBJ1-2	-	TGCGCCAGCAGCCATCCCGGGACGGCGATCACCTTC	CASSHPGTAITF
TRBV12-5	once	TRBJ2-1	-	TGTGCTAGTGGTTTGGTCAGTTCTCGTGAGCAGTTCTTC	CASGLVSSREQFF
TRBV30	-	TRBJ1-5	-	TGTGCCTGGACAGGGGTCCAGGGTCAGCCCCAGCATTTT	CAWTGVQGQPQHF
TRBV4-1	-	TRBJ1-4	-	TGCGCCAGCAGCCAAGTCGACATGGGCCTGACGATTGAAAAACTGTTTTTT	CASSQVDMGLTIEKLFF
TRBV25-1	-	TRBJ2-3	-	TGTGCCAGCATGAGAGAGACTAGCACAGATACGCAGTATTTT	CASMRETSTDTQYF
TRBV11-1	-	TRBJ2-3	TRBD1	TGTGCCAGCAGCACCGGGACAGGGGGCACAGATACGCAGTATTTT	CASSTGTGGTDTQYF
TRBV6-5	-	TRBJ1-2	TRBD1	TGTGCCAGCAGTTACTCACCACAGGGGTATGGCTACACCTTC	CASSYSPQGYGYTF